The present T cell receptor (beta chain) was sequenced within a study of cytomegalovirus exposure and HLA in healthy donors. Study findings and constraints: Diagnosis of cytomegalovirus status made by the classifier reportedly showed high specificity and sensitivity. CMV antigen specificity of three CMV-associated chains was confirmed in vitro.

As for this clone: Its specificity is not known.

Generated by immunoSEQ multiplex PCR, the TCRdb table keeps only in-frame clones and is missing some. The sample includes 110,000 to 150,000 clones, just over 90% of them seen just once. V was clipped by 8 bases and J by 4 bases; unmatched bases: 8. Germline loops: CDR1 MDHEN, CDR2 SYDVKM. CDR3 size: 14 residues. The chain joins TRBV28 to TRBJ1-2, with 9 bases that match TRBD1. Sequencing input: PBMCs. This sequence originates from a young man in good health and CMV-seronegative. The DNA of the CDR3 is TGTGCCAGCGGGGGGACAGGGTACAGCTATGGCTACACCTTC. It yields the protein CASGGTGYSYGYTF.